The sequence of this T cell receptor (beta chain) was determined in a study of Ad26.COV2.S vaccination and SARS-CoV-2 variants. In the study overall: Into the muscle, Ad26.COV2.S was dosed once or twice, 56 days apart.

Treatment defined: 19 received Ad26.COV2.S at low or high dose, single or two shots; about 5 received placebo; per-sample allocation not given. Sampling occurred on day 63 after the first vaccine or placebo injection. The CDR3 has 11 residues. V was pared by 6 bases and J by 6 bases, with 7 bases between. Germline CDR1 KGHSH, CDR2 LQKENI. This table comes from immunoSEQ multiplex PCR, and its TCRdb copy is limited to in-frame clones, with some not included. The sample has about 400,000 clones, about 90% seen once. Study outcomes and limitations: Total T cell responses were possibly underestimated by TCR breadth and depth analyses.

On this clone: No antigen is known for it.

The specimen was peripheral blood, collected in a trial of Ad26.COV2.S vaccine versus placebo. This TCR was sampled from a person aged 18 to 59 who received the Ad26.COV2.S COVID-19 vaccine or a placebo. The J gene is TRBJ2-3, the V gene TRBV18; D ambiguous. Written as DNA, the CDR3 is TGTGCCAGCTCCCTAGGGGATACGCAGTATTTT. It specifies CASSLGDTQYF.